This T cell receptor (beta chain) comes out of a study of T cell changes during pregnancy in multiple sclerosis. This CDR3 has 14 amino acids. J was trimmed by 4 bases and V by 5 bases; bases with no gene match: 7. Looked up from germline, CDR1 is MNHEY and CDR2 is SMNVEV (reference sequence). This table comes from immunoSEQ multiplex PCR, and its TCRdb copy is limited to in-frame clones, with some not included. This table holds some 37,000 clones, 92% found once. The input for sequencing was CD4+ T cells from peripheral blood mononuclear cells, taken before pregnancy. The V call is TRBV27, the J call TRBJ2-5; 7 positions match TRBD2. The sequence derives from a female donor with multiple sclerosis, enrolled in a pregnancy study. The DNA for the CDR3 is TGTGCCAGCAGTCCACGGGGGGTCTTAGAGACCCAGTACTTC. Its protein product is CASSPRGVLETQYF.